Presented here are 25 T cell receptor beta chains from one specimen sequenced in a study of T-cell reconstitution after alpha-beta-depleted transplantation in children (dated by TCRdb to about 2016). Results the study describes overall, beyond this receptor: Hyperexpanded clone frequencies declined over subsequent months; after one year, T-cell counts and TCRbeta diversity were mostly attributed to newly produced T cells.

No antigen has been identified for these receptors. The treatment or condition label for this specimen denotes: allogeneic hematopoietic cell transplantation with graft depleted of TCRalphabeta T cells and CD19 B cells. Library construction relied on PCR. Instrument on record: Illumina HiSeq 2500. TCR libraries were prepared with molecular barcoding, using unique molecular identifiers to normalize TCRbeta repertoire quantification. The public reads were reprocessed in TCRdb via fastp at Q25 and MiXCR, keeping in-frame beta chains. All rows with the same CDR3 protein become a single entry with the most common DNA and genes. The sample contains about 300,000 distinct CDR3 sequences, around 7.3% of them found a single time. The ten largest make up 9.1% of the sample. The sequenced sample was peripheral blood, obtained 360 days after TCRalphabeta/CD19-depleted stem cell transplant. These receptors all stem from a female patient aged 2-10 years who had a stem cell transplant for Fanconi anemia, so the T cells may come from the graft donor.

This clonotype was counted at least ten times. The chain recombines TRBV12-3 or TRBV12-4 with TRBJ2-2; D remains ambiguous. Trimming took off 3 bases at V and 7 bases at J, with 6 bases between the two ends. The CDR3 has 12 amino acids. In DNA, the CDR3 is TGTGCCAGCAGTTTGAGGAGCGGGGAGCTGTTTTTT. Translating it yields CASSLRSGELFF.

The chain is built from TRBV24-1 and TRBJ1-1, with D maybe TRBD1 (6 bases). V lost 4 bases and J lost 5, with 16 bases in between. Germline values: CDR1 KGHDR, CDR2 SFDVKD. The CDR3 length is 15 residues. The CDR3, as DNA: TGTGCCACCAGTGAAAGGGGGTTGGGAAGGACTGAAGCTTTCTTT. Its protein is CATSERGLGRTEAFF.

This clonotype has at least ten counts. This rearrangement joins TRBV18 to TRBJ2-7, with a weak D call TRBD1 (6 bases). CDR1 is KGHSH, CDR2 LQKENI, per germline. Trimming pared 2 bases from V and 2 bases from J, leaving 10 bases between. There are 14 residues in the CDR3. In nucleotides, the CDR3 is TGTGCCAGCTCACCAATCGGGACACCCTACGAGCAGTACTTC. It translates to CASSPIGTPYEQYF. Together with reference TRBV18 and TRBJ2-7, the CDR3 gives the full variable domain: NAGVMQNPRHLVRRRGQEARLRCSPMKGHSHVYWYRQLPEEGLKFMVYLQKENIIDESGMPKERFSAEFPKEGPSILRIQQVVRGDSAAYFCASSPIGTPYEQYFGPGTRLTVT.

This clonotype turned up a few times. The chain employs TRBV6-1 and TRBJ1-5; D is unclear. V was trimmed by 1 base and J by 7 bases, leaving 8 bases between them. Germline CDR1 reads MNHNS; CDR2 reads SASEGT. This CDR3 is built from 13 residues. Here the CDR3 reads CASSEGLSQPQHF. CDR3 bases: TGTGCCAGCAGTGAAGGACTAAGCCAGCCCCAGCATTTT.

In its sample, this clonotype was seen many times. The gene calls are TRBV18 and TRBJ2-7; D is unresolved. CDR3 length: 12 residues. Germline assignment: CDR1 KGHSH and CDR2 LQKENI. V lost 1 base, J lost 5 bases, and 6 bases lay in between. The CDR3 nucleotides are TGTGCCAGCTCACCACGAATCGACGAGCAGTACTTC. Its translation is CASSPRIDEQYF.

This clonotype was detected a few times. V and J are TRBV28 and TRBJ1-4, with 9 bases aligning to TRBD1. Germline V CDR1 and CDR2: MDHEN, SYDVKM. The CDR3 has 16 residues. With 6 bases clipped from V and 0 bases from J, the junction kept 5 bases outside the gene matches. CDR3 DNA sequence: TGTGCCAGCAGGGGACAGGGTTATCCAACTAATGAAAAACTGTTTTTT. It codes for CASRGQGYPTNEKLFF.

Many counts were recorded for this clonotype. The chain recombines TRBV12-3 or TRBV12-4 with TRBJ2-2; 7 bases map to TRBD2. With V trimmed by 5 bases and J by 2 bases, 17 bases remained unmatched. The CDR3 totals 19 residues. In DNA form, the CDR3 reads TGTGCCAGCAGTCCAAGCCCTCTTGGTAGCGGGCGAAACACCGGGGAGCTGTTTTTT. Its protein is CASSPSPLGSGRNTGELFF.

This clonotype was picked up a small number of times. This rearrangement joins TRBV6-6 to TRBJ2-3; 9 bases are a match to TRBD2. The junction had 4 bases not matched to a gene; V was cut back by 11 bases and J by 4 bases. CDR1 and CDR2 (germline): MNHNY, SVGAGI (reference sequence). The CDR3 covers 12 residues. CDR3 sequence reads: CAAGGQADTQYF. The CDR3 bases are TGTGCCGCGGGGGGGCAGGCAGATACGCAGTATTTT.

The table lists this clonotype with many counts. The V call is TRBV6-5, the J call TRBJ1-2; 7 bases match TRBD1. CDR3 length: 14 residues. J gave up 5 bases and V 6 bases, and 9 bases lay outside the gene matches. Germline V gene lookup returns CDR1 MNHEY and CDR2 SVGAGI. The CDR3 loop reads CASRAGTVGYGYTF. DNA for the CDR3: TGTGCCAGCAGGGCCGGGACAGTCGGTTATGGCTACACCTTC.

This clonotype came up a few times. The chain is built from TRBV28 and TRBJ1-1; 8 bases are shared with TRBD1. There are 13 residues in the CDR3. Germline V gives CDR1 MDHEN, CDR2 SYDVKM. J was trimmed by 7 bases and V by 8 bases; bases with no gene match: 9. DNA for the CDR3: TGTGCCAGCGGGGTTCAGGGGGCAATTGAAGCTTTCTTT. Amino acids: CASGVQGAIEAFF.

Of note for this clonotype: A much larger clone sits a single nucleotide away, making a read error possible. Lacking the conserved final phenylalanine or tryptophan, this CDR3 likely reflects a read error. The rearrangement uses TRBV15 and TRBJ1-1, with TRBD1 identical over 11 bases. The CDR3 runs to 16 residues. After removal of 8 bases from V and 4 bases from J, the junction contained 12 bases not matched to a gene. Per germline, CDR1 LNHNV and CDR2 YYDKDF (reference sequence). Written as DNA, the CDR3 is TGTGCCACCGGCCGGGCGACCGGGACAGGGGGCACTGAAGCTTTCTAT. This codes for CATGRATGTGGTEAFY.

This clonotype was picked up many times. This chain connects TRBV28 to TRBJ2-7, with D perhaps given as TRBD1 or TRBD2 (5 bases each). CDR1 and CDR2 (germline): MDHEN, SYDVKM. V dropped 8 bases and J dropped 5 bases, with 22 bases sitting between them. The CDR3 is made up of 15 amino acids. CDR3 coding DNA: TGTGCCAGCTCCGACCCTGGGACCCTATCCCACGAGCAGTACGTC. It codes for CASSDPGTLSHEQYV.

This clonotype was observed a few times. The V call is TRBV30, the J call TRBJ2-5; tentatively, D is TRBD2 (6 bases). The CDR3 runs 13 residues. The germline V gene encodes CDR1 GTSNPN and CDR2 SVGIG (reference sequence). V lost 1 base and J lost 5, with 11 bases in between. CDR3 sequence: CAWSAGGWETQYF. The DNA of the CDR3 is TGTGCCTGGAGTGCCGGGGGTTGGGAGACCCAGTACTTC.

This clonotype was seen ten or more times. Here the CDR3 DNA reads TGTGCCAGCAGCTTGTATGGGACGGACTATGGCTACACCTTC. It yields the protein CASSLYGTDYGYTF. The J gene is TRBJ1-2, the V gene TRBV5-5; a weak D match, TRBD1 (5 bases). Germline lookup yields CDR1 SGHKS and CDR2 YYEKEE (reference sequence). V was clipped by 1 base and J by 3 bases, with 10 bases between them. The CDR3 sequence is 14 residues long. The full variable domain, rest sourced from reference TRBV5-5 and TRBJ1-2, is DAGVTQSPTHLIKTRGQQVTLRCSPISGHKSVSWYQQVLGQGPQFIFQYYEKEERGRGNFPDRFSARQFPNYSSELNVNALLLGDSALYLCASSLYGTDYGYTFGSGTRLTVV.

The CDR3 protein is CASSFFAWGDTEAFF. The CDR3 DNA sequence: TGTGCCAGCAGCTTTTTCGCGTGGGGGGACACTGAAGCTTTCTTT. The J gene is TRBJ1-1, the V gene TRBV11-1; D is perhaps TRBD1 (5 bases). Trimming removed 3 bases at V and 3 bases at J, with 14 bases between. Germline CDR1 and CDR2: SGHAT and FQDESV (reference sequence). The CDR3 contains 15 residues.

As to this clonotype: Possible read error: a much larger clone is one base away. The V call is TRBV19, the J call TRBJ2-5, with D tentatively TRBD1 or TRBD2 (5 bases each). The CDR3 covers 14 residues. Germline V lookup: CDR1 LNHDA, CDR2 SQIVND (reference sequence). Deletions cut 1 base from V and 1 base from J, with 7 bases between. CDR3 sequence reads: CASSIGGTQETQYF. The CDR3 DNA is TGTGCCAGTAGTATAGGGGGGACCCAAGAGACCCAGTACTTC.

This chain links TRBV23-1 with TRBJ2-1; TRBD2 might be the D (7 bases). TRBV23-1 is classed as an ORF, of uncertain function. The CDR3 is 20 amino acids. Trimming took 0 bases from V and 9 from J, leaving 30 bases between them. The CDR3 sequence is CASSQSIRALAEGHSSEQFF. The CDR3 DNA is TGCGCCAGCAGTCAATCGATTAGGGCGCTAGCGGAGGGACATTCAAGTGAGCAGTTCTTC.

This clonotype was seen ten or more times. The junction and the germline gene differ at one end; a read error may be behind it. The chain recombines TRBV29-1 with TRBJ1-1; D gene ambiguous. CDR1 is SQVTM and CDR2 is ANQGSEA in the germline V gene. CDR3 length: 10 amino acids. The CDR3 loop is CTDDYTEAFF. For the CDR3, the DNA is TGTACTGATGACTACACTGAAGCTTTCTTT.

This clonotype was seen ten or more times. CDR3 nucleotide sequence: TGCAGTGAGAGCGGGAGTAGTACAGATACGCAGTATTTT. Encoded protein: CSESGSSTDTQYF. The chain has TRBV20-1 and TRBJ2-3; 8 bases fit TRBD2. Germline CDR1 reads DFQATT; CDR2 reads SNEGSKA (reference sequence). Trimming took 7 bases from V and 3 from J; bases not matched to a gene: 6. The CDR3 spans 13 residues.

The table lists this clonotype with a few counts. The chain couples TRBV7-9 to TRBJ1-4; 9 nucleotides agree with TRBD1. The germline CDR1 and CDR2 sequences are SEHNR and FQNEAQ (reference sequence). The length of the CDR3 is 13 residues. V dropped 8 bases and J dropped 10; count of bases not matched to a gene: 8. CDR3 in DNA: TGTGCCAGCGGTTACCGACAGGGGGGAAAACTGTTTTTT. Translating gives CASGYRQGGKLFF.

This clonotype has just a few counts. The chain is built from TRBV7-2 and TRBJ1-1; D not certain. Between the trimmed V and J ends, which lost 8 bases and 8 bases, there was a span of 9 bases. The germline CDR1 and CDR2 sequences are SGHTA and FQGNSA. This CDR3 region has 10 residues. This chain's CDR3 is CASEPYEAFF. The CDR3 region has the DNA TGTGCCAGCGAACCCTACGAAGCTTTCTTT.

The chain couples TRBV12-5 to TRBJ2-2, with TRBD1 as a possible D gene (6 bases). Germline V gives CDR1 LGHNT, CDR2 FRNRAP. V dropped 0 bases and J dropped 3 bases, with 8 bases sitting between them. This CDR3 is built from 15 residues. Here the CDR3 DNA reads TGTGCTAGTGGTTTGGTAACAGGGTACACCGGGGAGCTGTTTTTT. It is translated as CASGLVTGYTGELFF.

This clonotype has at least ten counts. This chain links TRBV25-1 with TRBJ1-1, with TRBD1 as a possible D gene (6 bases). Germline V CDR1 and CDR2: MGHDK, SYGVNS. V lost 6 bases and J lost 0, with 17 bases in between. The CDR3 consists of 16 residues. CDR3 protein: CASRSQGRSMNTEAFF. In DNA form, the CDR3 reads TGTGCCAGCAGGAGTCAGGGGCGATCAATGAACACTGAAGCTTTCTTT.

The chain carries TRBV30 and TRBJ2-7; D not resolved. This CDR3 contains 13 residues. The V gene's germline CDR1 is GTSNPN and CDR2 SVGIG (reference sequence). Trimming left V 2 bases short and J 0 bases short, with 8 bases between. The CDR3 sequence is CAWSWDSSYEQYF. Here the CDR3 DNA reads TGTGCCTGGAGTTGGGATTCCTCCTACGAGCAGTACTTC.

This clonotype showed up many times. The chain recombines TRBV9 with TRBJ2-1, with 14 bases that match TRBD2. V trimming: 0 bases; J trimming: 8 bases; junction bases outside the gene matches: 7. This CDR3 has 17 residues. From germline, CDR1 is SGDLS and CDR2 YYNGEE. CDR3: CASSVGAPGLAGDEQFF. The CDR3, as DNA: TGTGCCAGCAGCGTAGGGGCTCCGGGACTAGCGGGAGATGAGCAGTTCTTC.